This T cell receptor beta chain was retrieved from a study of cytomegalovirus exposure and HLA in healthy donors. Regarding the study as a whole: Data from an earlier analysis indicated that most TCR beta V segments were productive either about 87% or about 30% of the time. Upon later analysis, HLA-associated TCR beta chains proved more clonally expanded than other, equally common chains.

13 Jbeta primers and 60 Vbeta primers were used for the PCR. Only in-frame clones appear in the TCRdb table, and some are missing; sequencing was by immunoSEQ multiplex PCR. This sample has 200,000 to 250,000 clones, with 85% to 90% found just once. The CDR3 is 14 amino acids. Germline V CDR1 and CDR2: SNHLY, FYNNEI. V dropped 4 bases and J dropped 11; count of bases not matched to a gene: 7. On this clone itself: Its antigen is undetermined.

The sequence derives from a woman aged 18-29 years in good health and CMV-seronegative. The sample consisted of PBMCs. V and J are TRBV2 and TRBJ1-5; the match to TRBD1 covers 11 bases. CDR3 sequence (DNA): TGTGCCAGCAGTGGGACAGGGGGCACCTTGGCCCAGCATTTT. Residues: CASSGTGGTLAQHF.